This T cell receptor (beta chain) was identified during a study of blood T cell repertoires in COVID-19. Clones were read by immunoSEQ multiplex PCR, and TCRdb kept only the in-frame ones, dropping some. The sample shows about 130,000 clones, roughly 86% of them seen only once. Seattle's cohort entered during active infection and was followed longitudinally. This CDR3 is 15 amino acids long. Trimming stripped 5 bases from V and 3 bases from J, with 11 bases between. Per germline, CDR1 MDHEN and CDR2 SYDVKM. The clonotype was recovered from a woman between 70 and 85 years old with COVID-19, enrolled during active disease. The sample taken for sequencing was peripheral blood. This sequence joins TRBV28 and TRBJ2-6; the D gene is possibly TRBD1 (5 bases). The CDR3 region has the DNA TGTGCCAGCAGTCCTGGGGCTGGTGGGGCCAACGTCCTGACTTTC. It specifies CASSPGAGGANVLTF.